The 2 T cell receptor beta chains in this list originate from one sample, sequenced in a study of identical twins. MiXCR was run by TCRdb on the 5' RACE reads, yielding one entry per CDR3 protein. Of a few hundred thousand distinct CDR3 sequences listed, approximately 10% were seen once; the top ten hold under 3.5%. The same sample was also studied in work on yellow fever vaccine responses in identical twins.

The sequencing sample was made of PBMCs. The receptors originated from a woman aged 18-35 years in good health.

The J gene is TRBJ2-3, the V gene TRBV11-2; 11 positions match TRBD2. The junction had 9 bases not matched to a gene; V was cut back by 6 bases and J by 4 bases. The CDR3 spans 16 residues. The germline V gene encodes CDR1 SGHAT and CDR2 FQNNGV. CDR3: CASRHPSGRFSDTQYF. In nucleotides, the CDR3 is TGTGCCAGCAGGCACCCTAGCGGGAGGTTTTCAGATACGCAGTATTTT.

In this sample, this clonotype turned up many times. The J gene is TRBJ2-1, the V gene TRBV20-1; TRBD2 matches at 10 bases. CDR3 length equals 15 residues. The J segment lost 8 bases and the V segment lost 4 bases, leaving 11 bases of the junction unmatched. From germline, CDR1 is DFQATT and CDR2 SNEGSKA (reference sequence). The CDR3 is CSAIPAGGRGDEQFF. CDR3 DNA sequence: TGCAGTGCTATACCAGCGGGGGGGCGGGGAGATGAGCAGTTCTTC.